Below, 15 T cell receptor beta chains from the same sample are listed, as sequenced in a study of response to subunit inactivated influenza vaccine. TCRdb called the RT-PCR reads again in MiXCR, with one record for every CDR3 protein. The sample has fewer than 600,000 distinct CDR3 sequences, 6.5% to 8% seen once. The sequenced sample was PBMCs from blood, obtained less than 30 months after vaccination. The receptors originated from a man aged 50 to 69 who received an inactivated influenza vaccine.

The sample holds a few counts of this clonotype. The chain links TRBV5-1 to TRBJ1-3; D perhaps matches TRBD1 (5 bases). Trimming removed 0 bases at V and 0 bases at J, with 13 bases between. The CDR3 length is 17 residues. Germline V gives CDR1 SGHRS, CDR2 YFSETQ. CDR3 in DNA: TGCGCCAGCAGCTTGGAAGGGACGGGCAGCTCTGGAAACACCATATATTTT. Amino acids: CASSLEGTGSSGNTIYF. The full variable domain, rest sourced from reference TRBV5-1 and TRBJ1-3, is KAGVTQTPRYLIKTRGQQVTLSCSPISGHRSVSWYQQTPGQGLQFLFEYFSETQRNKGNFPGRFSGRQFSNSRSEMNVSTLELGDSALYLCASSLEGTGSSGNTIYFGEGSWLTVV.

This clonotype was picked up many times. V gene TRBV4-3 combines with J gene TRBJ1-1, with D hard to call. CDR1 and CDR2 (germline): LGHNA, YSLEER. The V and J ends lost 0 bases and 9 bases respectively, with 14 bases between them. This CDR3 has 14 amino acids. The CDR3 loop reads CASSQDLIRPKAFF. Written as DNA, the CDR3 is TGCGCCAGCAGCCAAGATTTAATCAGACCAAAAGCTTTCTTT.

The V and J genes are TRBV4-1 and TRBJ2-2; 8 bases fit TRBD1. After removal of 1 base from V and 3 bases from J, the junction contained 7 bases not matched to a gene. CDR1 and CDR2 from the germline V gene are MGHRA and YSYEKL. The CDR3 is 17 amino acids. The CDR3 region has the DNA TGCGCCAGCAGCCAAGGACCGGGACAGGACTACACCGGGGAGCTGTTTTTT. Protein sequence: CASSQGPGQDYTGELFF.

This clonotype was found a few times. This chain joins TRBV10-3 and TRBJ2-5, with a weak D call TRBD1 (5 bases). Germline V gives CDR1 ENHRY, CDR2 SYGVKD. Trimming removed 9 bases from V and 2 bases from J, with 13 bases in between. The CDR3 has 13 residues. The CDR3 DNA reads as TGTGCCATTAACAGACAGATGCAAGAGACCCAGTACTTC. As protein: CAINRQMQETQYF.

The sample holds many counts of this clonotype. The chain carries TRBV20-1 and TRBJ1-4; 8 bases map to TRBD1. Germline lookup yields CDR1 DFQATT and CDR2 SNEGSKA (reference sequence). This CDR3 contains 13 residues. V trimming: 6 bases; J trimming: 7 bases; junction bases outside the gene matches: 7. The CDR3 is CSAPTTGAEKLFF. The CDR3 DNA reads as TGCAGTGCGCCGACGACAGGGGCTGAAAAACTGTTTTTT.

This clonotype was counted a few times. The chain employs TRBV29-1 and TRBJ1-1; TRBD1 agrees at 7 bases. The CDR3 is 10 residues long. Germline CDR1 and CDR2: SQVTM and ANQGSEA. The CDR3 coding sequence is TGCATGCAGGGGGACACTGAAGCTTTCTTT. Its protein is CMQGDTEAFF.

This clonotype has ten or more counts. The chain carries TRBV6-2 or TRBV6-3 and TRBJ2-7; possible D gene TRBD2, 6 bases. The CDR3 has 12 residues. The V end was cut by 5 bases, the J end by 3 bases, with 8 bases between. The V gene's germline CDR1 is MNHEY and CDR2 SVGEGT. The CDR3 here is CASSRGVYEQYF. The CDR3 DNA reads TGTGCCAGCAGTCGCGGGGTCTACGAGCAGTACTTC.

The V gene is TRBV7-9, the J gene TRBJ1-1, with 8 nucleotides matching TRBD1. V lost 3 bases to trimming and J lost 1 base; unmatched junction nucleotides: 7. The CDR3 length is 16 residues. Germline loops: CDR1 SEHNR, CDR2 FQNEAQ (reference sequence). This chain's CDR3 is CASSFTRRGRNTEAFF. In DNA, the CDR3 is TGTGCCAGCAGCTTTACCCGCAGGGGGCGGAACACTGAAGCTTTCTTT. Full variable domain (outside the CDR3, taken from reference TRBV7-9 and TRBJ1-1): DTGVSQNPRHKITKRGQNVTFRCDPISEHNRLYWYRQTLGQGPEFLTYFQNEAQLEKSRLLSDRFSAERPKGSFSTLEIQRTEQGDSAMYLCASSFTRRGRNTEAFFGQGTRLTVV.

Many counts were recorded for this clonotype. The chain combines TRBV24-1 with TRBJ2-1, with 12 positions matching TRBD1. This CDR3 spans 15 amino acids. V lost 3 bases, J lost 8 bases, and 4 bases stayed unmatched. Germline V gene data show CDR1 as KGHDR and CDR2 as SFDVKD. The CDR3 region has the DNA TGTGCCACCAGTGATCTGGGACAGGGGGCGGATGAGCAGTTCTTC. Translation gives CATSDLGQGADEQFF.

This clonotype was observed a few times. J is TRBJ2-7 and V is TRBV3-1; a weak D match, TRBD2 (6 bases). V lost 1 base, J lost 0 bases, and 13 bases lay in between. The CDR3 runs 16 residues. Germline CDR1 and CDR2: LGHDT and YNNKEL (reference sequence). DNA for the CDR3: TGTGCCAGCAGCCAAGGAGGGACTTATAGCTCCTACGAGCAGTACTTC. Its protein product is CASSQGGTYSSYEQYF.

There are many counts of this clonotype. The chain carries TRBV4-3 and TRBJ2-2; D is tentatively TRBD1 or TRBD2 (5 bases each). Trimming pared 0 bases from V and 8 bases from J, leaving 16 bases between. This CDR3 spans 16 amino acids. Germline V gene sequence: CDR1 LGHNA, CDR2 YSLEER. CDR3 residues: CASSQDTRPGRGELFF. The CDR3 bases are TGCGCCAGCAGCCAAGATACTAGACCGGGGCGTGGGGAGCTGTTTTTT.

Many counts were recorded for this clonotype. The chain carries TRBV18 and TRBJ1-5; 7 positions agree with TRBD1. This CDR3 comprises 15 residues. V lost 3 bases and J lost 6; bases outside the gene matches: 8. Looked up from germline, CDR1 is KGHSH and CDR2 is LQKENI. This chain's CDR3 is CASSPEGNRGQPQHF. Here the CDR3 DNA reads TGTGCCAGCTCACCCGAGGGCAACAGGGGTCAGCCCCAGCATTTT.

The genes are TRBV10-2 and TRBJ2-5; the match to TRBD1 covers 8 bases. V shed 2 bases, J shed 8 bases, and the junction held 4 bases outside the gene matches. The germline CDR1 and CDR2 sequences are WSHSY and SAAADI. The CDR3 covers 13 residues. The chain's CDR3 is CASSEGGQVTQYF. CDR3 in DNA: TGCGCCAGCAGTGAGGGGGGACAGGTCACCCAGTACTTC.

CDR3 in amino acids: CASSIGGGPGELFF. The CDR3 DNA reads as TGTGCCAGTAGTATAGGAGGGGGGCCCGGGGAGCTGTTTTTT. This sequence joins TRBV19 and TRBJ2-2, with D perhaps assigned TRBD1 or TRBD2 (6 bases each). Germline values: CDR1 LNHDA, CDR2 SQIVND (reference sequence). The CDR3 is 14 amino acids. V dropped 1 base and J dropped 6 bases, with 9 bases sitting between them. The full variable domain, its missing parts supplied by reference TRBV19 and TRBJ2-2, is DGGITQSPKYLFRKEGQNVTLSCEQNLNHDAMYWYRQDPGQGLRLIYYSQIVNDFQKGDIAEGYSVSREKKESFPLTVTSAQKNPTAFYLCASSIGGGPGELFFGEGSRLTVL.

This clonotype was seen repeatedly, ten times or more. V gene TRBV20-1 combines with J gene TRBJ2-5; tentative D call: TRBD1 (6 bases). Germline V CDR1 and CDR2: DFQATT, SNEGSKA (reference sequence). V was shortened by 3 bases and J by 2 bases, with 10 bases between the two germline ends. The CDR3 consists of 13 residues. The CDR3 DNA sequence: TGCAGTGCTAGTGGGGACACGCAAGAGACCCAGTACTTC. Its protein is CSASGDTQETQYF.